The text below deals with one T cell receptor (beta chain). Its antigen is unknown. The sample is drawn from a study of cytomegalovirus exposure and HLA in healthy donors. About the study: There were approximately 81 million unique TCRs (from HLA-typed donors) in an early data release.

PCR primers comprised 60 Vbeta and 13 Jbeta primers. Clones were sequenced by immunoSEQ multiplex PCR, and TCRdb holds only the in-frame ones, with some missing. Its table lists roughly 120,000 clones. The germline V gene encodes CDR1 WSHSY and CDR2 SAAADI. V was pared by 6 bases and J by 2 bases, with 8 bases of the junction left unmatched. CDR3 length equals 16 residues. Whole-study findings and limits: A few V segments could not be told apart, such as TRBV6-2 and TRBV6-3, and were left out. Differences between HLA loci emerged in a later analysis of TCR association rates, with DRB1 most and HLA-C fewest.

The sequenced sample consisted of PBMCs. The sequence was obtained from a man aged 35-49 years in good health and CMV-seronegative. V usage is TRBV10-2 and J usage is TRBJ2-5; 11 positions match TRBD2. The CDR3 DNA is TGCGCCAGCAGACTCGGGACTAGCGGTCTGCAAGAGACCCAGTACTTC. This encodes CASRLGTSGLQETQYF.